These T cell receptor beta chains were read from a single sample in a study of T cells in localized non-small cell lung cancer. The protocol was immunoSEQ multiplex PCR, while the TCRdb copy is restricted to in-frame clones and leaves out a portion. The sample records roughly 40,000 clones, around 86% being singletons. The sample here was peripheral blood, taken before any cancer treatment. These TCRs come from a man between 18 and 55 years old with stage I lung adenocarcinoma. Each CDR3 is given with its conserved first and last residue. The order of the fields is CDR3 protein, CDR3 DNA, V gene, clone size, J gene, D gene, CDR3 length. The D gene is left open where the match is weak. A row's size may be missing; if present it is once, few, many or a size class.

cdr3_aa: CASRGWDSPLHF
cdr3_nt: TGTGCCAGTAGAGGGTGGGATTCACCCCTCCACTTT
v_call: TRBV19
clone_size: NA
j_call: TRBJ1-6
d_call: NA
cdr3_length: 12

cdr3_aa: CASGLAFAGQGNQYF
cdr3_nt: TGTGCTAGTGGTTTGGCATTCGCCGGACAGGGTAATCAGTACTTC
v_call: TRBV12-5
clone_size: NA
j_call: TRBJ2-7
d_call: TRBD1
cdr3_length: 15

cdr3_aa: CASSSDRSSSRTGELFF
cdr3_nt: TGTGCCAGCAGCTCAGATCGTAGTTCGTCGCGGACCGGGGAGCTGTTTTTT
v_call: TRBV7-2
clone_size: NA
j_call: TRBJ2-2
d_call: NA
cdr3_length: 17

cdr3_aa: CASSQALAKDTQYF
cdr3_nt: TGCGCCAGCAGCCAAGCCCTAGCGAAAGATACGCAGTATTTT
v_call: TRBV4-3
clone_size: NA
j_call: TRBJ2-3
d_call: NA
cdr3_length: 14

cdr3_aa: CASSTGQGDTEAFF
cdr3_nt: TGTGCCAGCAGCACGGGACAGGGGGACACTGAAGCTTTCTTT
v_call: TRBV5-4
clone_size: NA
j_call: TRBJ1-1
d_call: TRBD1
cdr3_length: 14

cdr3_aa: CAISEWGQGGNEQFF
cdr3_nt: TGTGCCATCAGTGAGTGGGGACAGGGGGGCAATGAGCAGTTCTTC
v_call: TRBV10-3
clone_size: once
j_call: TRBJ2-1
d_call: TRBD1
cdr3_length: 15

cdr3_aa: CASRDLDRLYGYTF
cdr3_nt: TGTGCCAGCAGGGACTTGGACAGGCTCTATGGCTACACCTTC
v_call: TRBV6-6
clone_size: NA
j_call: TRBJ1-2
d_call: TRBD1
cdr3_length: 14

cdr3_aa: CASSNSGDAGYTF
cdr3_nt: TGCGCCAGCAGCAACAGTGGGGACGCTGGCTACACCTTC
v_call: TRBV5-1
clone_size: NA
j_call: TRBJ1-2
d_call: NA
cdr3_length: 13

cdr3_aa: CASSLNRGGYQPQHF
cdr3_nt: TGTGCCAGCAGCTTAAACAGGGGGGGGTATCAGCCCCAGCATTTT
v_call: TRBV5-8
clone_size: NA
j_call: TRBJ1-5
d_call: TRBD1
cdr3_length: 15

cdr3_aa: CATSLSRNTEAFF
cdr3_nt: TGTGCCACCAGCCTCAGTCGGAACACTGAAGCTTTCTTT
v_call: TRBV15
clone_size: NA
j_call: TRBJ1-1
d_call: NA
cdr3_length: 13

cdr3_aa: CASSMGLGTGELFF
cdr3_nt: TGTGCCAGTAGTATGGGCCTAGGGACCGGGGAGCTGTTTTTT
v_call: TRBV19
clone_size: NA
j_call: TRBJ2-2
d_call: NA
cdr3_length: 14

cdr3_aa: CASSSGTNRGNAYEQYF
cdr3_nt: TGTGCCAGCAGCTCCGGGACAAACAGGGGTAATGCCTACGAGCAGTACTTC
v_call: TRBV5-5
clone_size: NA
j_call: TRBJ2-7
d_call: TRBD1
cdr3_length: 17

cdr3_aa: CASSPLGYGYTF
cdr3_nt: TGTGCCAGTAGCCCGCTGGGATATGGCTACACCTTC
v_call: TRBV19
clone_size: NA
j_call: TRBJ1-2
d_call: NA
cdr3_length: 12

cdr3_aa: CASSQEGADRLFTGELFF
cdr3_nt: TGCGCCAGCAGCCAAGAGGGCGCGGACAGGCTTTTCACCGGGGAGCTGTTTTTT
v_call: TRBV4-1
clone_size: NA
j_call: TRBJ2-2
d_call: TRBD1
cdr3_length: 18

cdr3_aa: CASSDYGTGADEQFF
cdr3_nt: TGTGCCAGCAGTGATTACGGGACTGGGGCCGATGAGCAGTTCTTC
v_call: TRBV6-1
clone_size: NA
j_call: TRBJ2-1
d_call: NA
cdr3_length: 15

cdr3_aa: CASSQEGTAVYGYTF
cdr3_nt: TGCGCCAGCAGCCAAGAGGGGACAGCCGTGTATGGCTACACCTTC
v_call: TRBV4-3
clone_size: NA
j_call: TRBJ1-2
d_call: TRBD1
cdr3_length: 15

cdr3_aa: CASSQQGAYTEAFF
cdr3_nt: TGTGCCAGCAGTCAACAGGGGGCTTACACTGAAGCTTTCTTT
v_call: TRBV5-6
clone_size: NA
j_call: TRBJ1-1
d_call: TRBD1
cdr3_length: 14

cdr3_aa: CASSRGLVEGTQYF
cdr3_nt: TGTGCCAGCAGTCGGGGACTAGTTGAAGGGACCCAGTACTTC
v_call: TRBV6-5
clone_size: NA
j_call: TRBJ2-5
d_call: TRBD2
cdr3_length: 14

cdr3_aa: CASSTPGPLDNYGYTF
cdr3_nt: TGTGCCAGTAGTACACCGGGCCCGTTGGATAACTATGGCTACACCTTC
v_call: TRBV19
clone_size: once
j_call: TRBJ1-2
d_call: NA
cdr3_length: 16

cdr3_aa: CASSLPGGQYNEQFF
cdr3_nt: TGTGCCAGCAGTTTGCCCGGTGGACAGTACAATGAGCAGTTCTTC
v_call: TRBV28
clone_size: NA
j_call: TRBJ2-1
d_call: NA
cdr3_length: 15

cdr3_aa: CASSKKTGTGANVLTF
cdr3_nt: TGTGCCAGCAGCAAAAAAACAGGGACCGGGGCCAACGTCCTGACTTTC
v_call: TRBV7-2
clone_size: NA
j_call: TRBJ2-6
d_call: NA
cdr3_length: 16

cdr3_aa: CASSFSGGQETQYF
cdr3_nt: TGTGCCAGCAGTTTCAGCGGGGGGCAAGAGACCCAGTACTTC
v_call: TRBV27
clone_size: NA
j_call: TRBJ2-5
d_call: TRBD2
cdr3_length: 14

cdr3_aa: CASSPAGTGGGYTF
cdr3_nt: TGTGCCAGCAGCCCAGCCGGGACAGGGGGCGGCTACACCTTC
v_call: TRBV7-8
clone_size: NA
j_call: TRBJ1-2
d_call: TRBD1
cdr3_length: 14

cdr3_aa: CASTLGGESTEAFF
cdr3_nt: TGTGCCAGCACCCTAGGCGGGGAATCCACTGAAGCTTTCTTT
v_call: TRBV28
clone_size: NA
j_call: TRBJ1-1
d_call: NA
cdr3_length: 14